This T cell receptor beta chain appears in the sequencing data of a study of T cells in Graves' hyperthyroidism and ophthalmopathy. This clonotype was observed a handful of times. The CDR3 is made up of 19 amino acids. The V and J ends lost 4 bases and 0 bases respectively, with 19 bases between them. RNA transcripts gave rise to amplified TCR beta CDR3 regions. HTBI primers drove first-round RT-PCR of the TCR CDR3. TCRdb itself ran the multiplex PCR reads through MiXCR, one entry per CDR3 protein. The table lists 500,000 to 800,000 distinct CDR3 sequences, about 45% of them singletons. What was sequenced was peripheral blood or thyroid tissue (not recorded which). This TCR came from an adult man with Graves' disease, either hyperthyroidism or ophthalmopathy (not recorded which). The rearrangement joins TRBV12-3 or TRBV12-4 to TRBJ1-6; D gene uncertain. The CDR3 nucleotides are TGTGCCAGCAGTTACTCGTCCCTAACTGGGAGCTCCTATAATTCACCCCTCCACTTT. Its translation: CASSYSSLTGSSYNSPLHF.